The rows below give T cell receptor beta chains drawn from one sample of a study of a mutant IDH1 vaccine in newly diagnosed glioma. No antigen has been assigned to these receptors. Sequencing was performed with immunoSEQ multiplex PCR; in TCRdb, only in-frame clones are kept and a portion is missing. The data hold about 40,000 clones, with 91% observed a single time. The sample consisted of PBMCs, taken from a glioma patient whose treatment included an IDH1 peptide vaccine. These receptors all come from a man aged 50 or older with glioma. The conserved cysteine and the conserved F or W are not part of the CDR3 here. The order of the fields is CDR3 length, V gene, clone size, CDR3 protein. Rows may omit the clone size; those that give it use once, few, many or a size class.

CDR3 length: 10
V gene: TRBV28
clone size: NA
CDR3 protein: ASSLGGPEAF

CDR3 length: 12
V gene: TRBV7-9
clone size: NA
CDR3 protein: ASSPWTGVGTQY

CDR3 length: 14
V gene: TRBV23-1
clone size: NA
CDR3 protein: ASSPGTGDGANVLT

CDR3 length: 14
V gene: TRBV5-4
clone size: NA
CDR3 protein: ASSFKAGVLTDTQY

CDR3 length: 9
V gene: TRBV18
clone size: once
CDR3 protein: ASSLGDTQY

CDR3 length: 11
V gene: TRBV6-6
clone size: NA
CDR3 protein: ASTQRNYNEQF

CDR3 length: 9
V gene: TRBV2
clone size: NA
CDR3 protein: ASSEWETQY

CDR3 length: 13
V gene: TRBV2
clone size: NA
CDR3 protein: ASRGSWGLNYEQY

CDR3 length: 14
V gene: TRBV4-3
clone size: once
CDR3 protein: ASSQALGQGVETQY

CDR3 length: 11
V gene: TRBV5-4
clone size: once
CDR3 protein: ASSSFDRAGYT

CDR3 length: 13
V gene: TRBV4-2
clone size: NA
CDR3 protein: ASSVGDTNTGELF

CDR3 length: 12
V gene: TRBV19
clone size: NA
CDR3 protein: ASSIAAGKETQY